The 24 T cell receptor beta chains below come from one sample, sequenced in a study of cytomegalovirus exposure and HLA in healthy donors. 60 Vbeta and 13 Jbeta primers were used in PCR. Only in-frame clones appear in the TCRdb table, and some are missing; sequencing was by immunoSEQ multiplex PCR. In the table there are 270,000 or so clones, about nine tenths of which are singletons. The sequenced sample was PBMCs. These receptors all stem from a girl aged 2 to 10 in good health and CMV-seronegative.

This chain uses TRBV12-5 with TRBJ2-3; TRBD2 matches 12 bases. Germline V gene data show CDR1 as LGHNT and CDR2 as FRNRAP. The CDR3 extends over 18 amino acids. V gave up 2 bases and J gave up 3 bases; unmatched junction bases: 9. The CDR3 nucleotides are TGTGCTAGTGGTTTGCTCTCCCTGACTAGCGGGAGTACAGATACGCAGTATTTT. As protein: CASGLLSLTSGSTDTQYF.

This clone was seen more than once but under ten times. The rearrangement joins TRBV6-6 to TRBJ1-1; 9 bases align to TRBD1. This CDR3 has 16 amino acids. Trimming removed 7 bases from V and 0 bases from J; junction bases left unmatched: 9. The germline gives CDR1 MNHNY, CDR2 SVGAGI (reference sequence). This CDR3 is CASTEQGAVMNTEAFF. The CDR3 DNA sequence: TGTGCCAGCACCGAACAGGGGGCGGTCATGAACACTGAAGCTTTCTTT.

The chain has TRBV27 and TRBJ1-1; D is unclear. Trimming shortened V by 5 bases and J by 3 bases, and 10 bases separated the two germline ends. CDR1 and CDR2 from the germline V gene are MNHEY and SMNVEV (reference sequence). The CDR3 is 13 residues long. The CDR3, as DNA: TGTGCCAGCAGTATACGGGATTACACTGAAGCTTTCTTT. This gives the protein CASSIRDYTEAFF.

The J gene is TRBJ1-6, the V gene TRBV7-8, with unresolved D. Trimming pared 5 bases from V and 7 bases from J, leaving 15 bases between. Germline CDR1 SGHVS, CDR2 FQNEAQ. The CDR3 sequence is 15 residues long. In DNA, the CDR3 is TGTGCCAGCAGCCCCGCGCGGGTGGCCAATTCACCCCTCCACTTT. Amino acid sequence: CASSPARVANSPLHF.

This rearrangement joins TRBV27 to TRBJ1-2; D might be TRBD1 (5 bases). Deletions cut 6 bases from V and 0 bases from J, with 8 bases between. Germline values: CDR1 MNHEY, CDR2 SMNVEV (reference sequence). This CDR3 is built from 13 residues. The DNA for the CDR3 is TGTGCCAGCAGACAGACAGCTAACTATGGCTACACCTTC. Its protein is CASRQTANYGYTF.

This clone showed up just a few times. Here the CDR3 DNA reads TGTGCCAGCAGCTCGGATCAGACAGGGAGCTCCTACGAGCAGTACTTC. Protein sequence: CASSSDQTGSSYEQYF. This rearrangement joins TRBV7-9 to TRBJ2-7; 7 bases are a match to TRBD1. V was pared by 4 bases and J by 0 bases, with 9 bases of the junction left unmatched. CDR1 SEHNR and CDR2 FQNEAQ come from the germline V gene (reference sequence). The CDR3 runs 16 residues.

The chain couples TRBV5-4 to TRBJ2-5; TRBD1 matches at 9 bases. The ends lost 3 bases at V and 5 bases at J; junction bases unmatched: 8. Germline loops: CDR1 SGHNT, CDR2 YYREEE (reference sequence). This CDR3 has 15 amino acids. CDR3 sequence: CASSSTGTGMETQYF. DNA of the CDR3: TGTGCCAGCAGCTCCACCGGGACAGGGATGGAGACCCAGTACTTC.

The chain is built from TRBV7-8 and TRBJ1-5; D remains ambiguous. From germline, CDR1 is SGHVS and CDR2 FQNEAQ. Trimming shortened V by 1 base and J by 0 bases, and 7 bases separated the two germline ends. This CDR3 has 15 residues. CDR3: CASSLGTYSNQPQHF. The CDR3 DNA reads TGTGCCAGCAGCTTAGGGACTTATAGCAATCAGCCCCAGCATTTT.

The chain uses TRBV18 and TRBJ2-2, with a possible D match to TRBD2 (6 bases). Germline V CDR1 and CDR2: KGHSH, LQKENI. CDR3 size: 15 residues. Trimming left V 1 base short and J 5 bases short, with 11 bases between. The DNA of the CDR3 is TGTGCCAGCTCACCACTAGCGGAGATAACCGGGGAGCTGTTTTTT. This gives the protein CASSPLAEITGELFF.

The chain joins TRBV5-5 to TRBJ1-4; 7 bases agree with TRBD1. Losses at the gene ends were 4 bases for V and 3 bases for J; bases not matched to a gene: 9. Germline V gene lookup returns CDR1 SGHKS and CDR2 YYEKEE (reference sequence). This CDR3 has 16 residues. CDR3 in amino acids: CASSSTPGTANEKLFF. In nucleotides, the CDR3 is TGTGCCAGCAGCAGTACCCCCGGGACAGCTAATGAAAAACTGTTTTTT.

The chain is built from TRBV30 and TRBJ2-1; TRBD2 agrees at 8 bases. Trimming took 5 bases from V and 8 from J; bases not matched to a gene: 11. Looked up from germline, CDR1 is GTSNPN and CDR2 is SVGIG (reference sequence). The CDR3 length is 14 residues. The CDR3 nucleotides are TGTGCCTGGTCTCGGGAGGGCGTTAGTGATGAGCAGTTCTTC. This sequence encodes CAWSREGVSDEQFF. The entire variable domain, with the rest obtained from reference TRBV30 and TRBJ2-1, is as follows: SQTIHQWPATLVQPVGSPLSLECTVEGTSNPNLYWYRQAAGRGLQLLFYSVGIGQISSEVPQNLSASRPQDRQFILSSKKLLLSDSGFYLCAWSREGVSDEQFFGPGTRLTVL.

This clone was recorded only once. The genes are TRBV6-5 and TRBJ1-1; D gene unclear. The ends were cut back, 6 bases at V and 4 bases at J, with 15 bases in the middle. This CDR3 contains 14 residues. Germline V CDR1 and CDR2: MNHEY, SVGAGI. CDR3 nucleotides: TGTGCCAGCAGCTCCCCAGGCGCGGGCACTGAAGCTTTCTTT. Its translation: CASSSPGAGTEAFF.

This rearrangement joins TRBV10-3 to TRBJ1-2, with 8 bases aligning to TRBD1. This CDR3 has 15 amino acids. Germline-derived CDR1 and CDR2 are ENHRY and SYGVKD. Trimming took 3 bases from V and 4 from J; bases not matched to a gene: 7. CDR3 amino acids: CAISERQGFGYGYTF. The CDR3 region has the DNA TGTGCCATCAGTGAACGACAGGGGTTTGGCTATGGCTACACCTTC.

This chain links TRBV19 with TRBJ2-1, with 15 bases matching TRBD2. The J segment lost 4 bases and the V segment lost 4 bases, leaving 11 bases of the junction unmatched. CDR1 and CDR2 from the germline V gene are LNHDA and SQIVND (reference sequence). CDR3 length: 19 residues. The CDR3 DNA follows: TGTGCCAGTAGTACGGGACTAGCGGGAGGAACCTCTCTTTACAATGAGCAGTTCTTC. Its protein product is CASSTGLAGGTSLYNEQFF.

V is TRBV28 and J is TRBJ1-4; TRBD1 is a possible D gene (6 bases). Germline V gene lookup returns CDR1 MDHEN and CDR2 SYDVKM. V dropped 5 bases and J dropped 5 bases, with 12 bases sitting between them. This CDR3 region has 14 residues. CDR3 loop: CASSMDRNNEKLFF. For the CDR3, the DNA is TGTGCCAGCAGTATGGACAGAAACAATGAAAAACTGTTTTTT.

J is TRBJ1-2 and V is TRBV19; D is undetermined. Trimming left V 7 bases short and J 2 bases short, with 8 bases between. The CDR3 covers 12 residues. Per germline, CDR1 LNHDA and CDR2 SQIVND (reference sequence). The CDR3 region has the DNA TGTGCCAGTACCGACAAGAACTATGGCTACACCTTC. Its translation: CASTDKNYGYTF.

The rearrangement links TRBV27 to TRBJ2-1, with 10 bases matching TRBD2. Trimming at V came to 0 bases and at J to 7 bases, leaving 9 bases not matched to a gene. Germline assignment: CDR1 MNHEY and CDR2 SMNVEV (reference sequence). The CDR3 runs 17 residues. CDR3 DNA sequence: TGTGCCAGCAGTTTATCGGGAACTAGCGGGAATTGGAATGAGCAGTTCTTC. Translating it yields CASSLSGTSGNWNEQFF.

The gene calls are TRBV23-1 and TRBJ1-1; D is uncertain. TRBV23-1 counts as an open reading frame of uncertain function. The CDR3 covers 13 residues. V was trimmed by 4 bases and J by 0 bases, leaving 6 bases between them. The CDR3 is CASSPHLNTEAFF. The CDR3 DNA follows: TGCGCCAGCAGTCCCCACTTGAACACTGAAGCTTTCTTT.

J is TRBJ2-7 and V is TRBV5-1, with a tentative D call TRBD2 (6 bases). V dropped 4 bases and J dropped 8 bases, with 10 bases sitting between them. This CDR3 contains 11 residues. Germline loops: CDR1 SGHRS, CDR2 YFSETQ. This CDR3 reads CASSAGRKQYF. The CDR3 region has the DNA TGCGCCAGCAGCGCGGGGCGGAAGCAGTACTTC.

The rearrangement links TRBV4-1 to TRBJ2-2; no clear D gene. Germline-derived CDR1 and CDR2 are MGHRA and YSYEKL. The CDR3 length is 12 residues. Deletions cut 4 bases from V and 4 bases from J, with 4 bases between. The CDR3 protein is CASSPTTGELFF. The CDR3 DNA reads TGCGCCAGCAGCCCTACCACCGGGGAGCTGTTTTTT.

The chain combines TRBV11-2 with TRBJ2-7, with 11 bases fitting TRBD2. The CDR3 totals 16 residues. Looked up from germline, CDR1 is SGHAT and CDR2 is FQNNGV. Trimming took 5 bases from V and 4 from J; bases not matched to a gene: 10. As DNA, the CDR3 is TGTGCCAGCAGCCACGCCCTACTAGCGGGAGATTACGAGCAGTACTTC. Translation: CASSHALLAGDYEQYF.

The CDR3 here is CASSPGGGYNEQFF. DNA of the CDR3: TGCGCCAGCAGCCCCGGGGGGGGATACAATGAGCAGTTCTTC. V and J are TRBV5-1 and TRBJ2-1; 8 positions agree with TRBD2. Germline V gene data show CDR1 as SGHRS and CDR2 as YFSETQ. With 4 bases clipped from V and 4 bases from J, the junction kept 4 bases outside the gene matches. This CDR3 has 14 residues.

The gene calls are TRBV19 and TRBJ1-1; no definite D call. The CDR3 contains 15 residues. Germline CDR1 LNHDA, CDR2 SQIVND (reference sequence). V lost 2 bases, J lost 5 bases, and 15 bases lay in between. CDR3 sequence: CASSIPSGGITEAFF. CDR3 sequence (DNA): TGTGCCAGTAGTATACCGTCGGGTGGTATTACTGAAGCTTTCTTT.

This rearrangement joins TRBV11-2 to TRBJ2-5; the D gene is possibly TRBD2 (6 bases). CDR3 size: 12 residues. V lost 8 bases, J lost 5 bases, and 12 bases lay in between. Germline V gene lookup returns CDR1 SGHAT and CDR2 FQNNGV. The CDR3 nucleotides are TGTGCCAGCGGCCTGGCGGGGGAGACCCAGTACTTC. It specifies CASGLAGETQYF. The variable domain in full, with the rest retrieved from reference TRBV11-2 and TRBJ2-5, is EAGVAQSPRYKIIEKRQSVAFWCNPISGHATLYWYQQILGQGPKLLIQFQNNGVVDDSQLPKDRFSAERLKGVDSTLKIQPAKLEDSAVYLCASGLAGETQYFGPGTRLLVL.